Detailed here is one T cell receptor (beta chain). The sample comes from a study of blood T cell repertoires in COVID-19. Whole-study context: Samples representing acute and convalescent COVID-19 were sourced from the United States, Italy and Spain.

Patients at the Seattle site were enrolled during active infection and followed longitudinally. This CDR3 has 13 residues. Germline CDR1 and CDR2: LGHDT and YNNKEL (reference sequence). V was pared by 6 bases and J by 7 bases, with 10 bases between. Repertoires were generated with immunoSEQ multiplex PCR, while TCRdb's copy carries only in-frame clones and drops some. Of some 85,000 clones in the sample, around 75% were seen once. This receptor was obtained from a man aged 65 to 85 with COVID-19, enrolled during active disease. The sample was peripheral blood. This chain uses TRBV3-1 (or the pseudogene TRBV3-2) with TRBJ1-6; D ambiguous. CDR3 in DNA: TGTGCCAGCAGTATGGGGAGGAATTCACCCCTCCACTTT. Translated, it gives CASSMGRNSPLHF.